The text below deals with one T cell receptor (beta chain). Authors' data handling: Nucleated cell number was recorded as an estimate derived from reference gene primer amplification. TCRdb keeps only in-frame clones here, not all; method: immunoSEQ multiplex PCR. From that table come the V and J calls and clone size; the DNA was used to work out D and trimming. The table shows 160,000 or so clones, with approximately 86% occurring only once. These data come from a study of blood T cell repertoires in COVID-19. The wider study: PBMCs, B-cell-depleted T cells, or T cells provided the cDNA or gDNA that made up the material.

In terms of age and location, participants ranged from roughly 18 to 95 years and lived in about 25 US areas. Among Cohort 3 donors, those recovered had two negative PCRs, clearance, or symptom resolution. Germline V CDR1 and CDR2: KGHSY, FQNENV. Unmatched junction bases numbered 6, after V lost 2 bases and J lost 4 bases. The CDR3 covers 15 residues. Sequences were obtained from PBMCs or T cells enriched from blood (not recorded which). The TCR sequence derives from a man aged 55 to 70 who had recovered from COVID-19. The chain employs TRBV16 and TRBJ2-5, with 8 bases that match TRBD1. The CDR3 bases are TGTGCCAGCAGCCAAAGGTCAGGGGGCGGAGAGACCCAGTACTTC. Residues: CASSQRSGGGETQYF.